The 21 T cell receptor beta chains listed next were all sequenced from one sample in a study of cytomegalovirus exposure and HLA in healthy donors. The PCR had 60 Vbeta and 13 Jbeta primers. Data came from immunoSEQ multiplex PCR; TCRdb stores just in-frame clones and leaves some out. In the table there are 250,000 to 350,000 clones, roughly 89% of which are singletons. Sequencing was carried out using PBMCs. These receptors were obtained from a man aged 35 to 55 in good health and CMV-seropositive.

This chain connects TRBV11-2 to TRBJ2-3; TRBD2 might be the D (6 bases). This CDR3 contains 15 residues. CDR1 is SGHAT and CDR2 is FQNNGV in the germline V gene. The ends were cut back, 1 base at V and 2 bases at J, with 10 bases in the middle. CDR3 bases: TGTGCCAGCAGCTTAGTAGGAGGGGCCACAGATACGCAGTATTTT. Residues: CASSLVGGATDTQYF.

The genes are TRBV5-6 and TRBJ2-1; 16 bases fit TRBD2. Germline trimming cut 4 bases from V and 6 bases from J; bases unmatched to any gene: 10. Germline-derived CDR1 and CDR2 are SGHDT and YYEEEE. The CDR3 runs 18 residues. CDR3 loop: CASSPTGTSGRAVNEQFF. The CDR3 DNA sequence: TGTGCCAGCAGCCCGACCGGGACTAGCGGGAGGGCCGTCAATGAGCAGTTCTTC.

The table lists this clone with a few counts. The chain combines TRBV5-1 with TRBJ2-1, with 8 nucleotides matching TRBD1. V gave up 4 bases and J gave up 6 bases; unmatched junction bases: 6. CDR3 length: 14 amino acids. CDR1 is SGHRS, CDR2 YFSETQ, per germline. In DNA form, the CDR3 reads TGCGCCAGCAGCGGAATGGACAGGGTCAATGAGCAGTTCTTC. It encodes CASSGMDRVNEQFF.

The chain employs TRBV6-5 and TRBJ2-1; D not certain. Germline V gene sequence: CDR1 MNHEY, CDR2 SVGAGI. Trimming left V 5 bases short and J 7 bases short, with 9 bases between. The CDR3 is made up of 12 amino acids. The chain's CDR3 is CASSATWNEQFF. The CDR3 bases are TGTGCCAGCAGTGCTACGTGGAATGAGCAGTTCTTC.

This clone was observed once. The rearrangement joins TRBV7-6 to TRBJ1-1; no firm D call. Deletions cut 5 bases from V and 5 bases from J, with 12 bases between. Germline V gene sequence: CDR1 SGHVS, CDR2 FNYEAQ. The CDR3 has 13 residues. CDR3: CASSRGSRTEAFF. The CDR3 DNA follows: TGTGCCAGCAGCCGAGGGTCGAGAACTGAAGCTTTCTTT.

V gene TRBV7-9 combines with J gene TRBJ2-7; 8 bases are shared with TRBD2. The CDR3 length is 15 residues. Germline CDR1 SEHNR, CDR2 FQNEAQ (reference sequence). The J segment lost 4 bases and the V segment lost 5 bases, leaving 10 bases of the junction unmatched. The CDR3 loop reads CASSTTSGMKYEQYF. For the CDR3, the DNA is TGTGCCAGCAGCACAACTAGCGGAATGAAATACGAGCAGTACTTC.

The chain joins TRBV9 to TRBJ1-1, with 7 bases fitting TRBD1. CDR3 length equals 15 residues. Per germline, CDR1 SGDLS and CDR2 YYNGEE. Losses at the gene ends were 4 bases for V and 3 bases for J; bases not matched to a gene: 9. CDR3 in DNA: TGTGCCAGCAGCCTCGTAGATAGGGGGCACACTGAAGCTTTCTTT. Its translation is CASSLVDRGHTEAFF.

This clone has a single count. This sequence joins TRBV7-2 and TRBJ1-2; TRBD1 aligns across 7 bases. From germline, CDR1 is SGHTA and CDR2 FQGNSA. CDR3 length: 13 residues. Germline trimming cut 2 bases from V and 5 bases from J; bases unmatched to any gene: 2. The CDR3 here is CASSLTGEYGYTF. CDR3 in DNA: TGTGCCAGCAGCTTAACAGGGGAGTATGGCTACACCTTC.

This chain connects TRBV15 to TRBJ2-7, with TRBD2 matching 9 bases. The CDR3 runs to 16 residues. Per the germline V gene, CDR1 is LNHNV and CDR2 is YYDKDF (reference sequence). With V trimmed by 0 bases and J by 6 bases, 9 bases remained unmatched. CDR3 nucleotides: TGTGCCACCAGCAGAGACGGAGGTAGCGGGAGATTCGAGCAGTACTTC. Translation: CATSRDGGSGRFEQYF.

Details on this clone: The sample has other DNA sequences that encode this CDR3 too. This rearrangement joins TRBV27 to TRBJ2-7, with 7 nucleotides matching TRBD1. The germline V gene has CDR1 MNHEY and CDR2 SMNVEV (reference sequence). This CDR3 has 13 residues. The junction had 2 bases not matched to a gene; V was cut back by 4 bases and J by 2 bases. CDR3 in DNA: TGTGCCAGCAGTTCGGGACAGACCTACGAGCAGTACTTC. It encodes CASSSGQTYEQYF.

The V and J genes are TRBV5-1 and TRBJ1-6, with D unclear. Germline CDR1 SGHRS, CDR2 YFSETQ. The CDR3 contains 13 residues. V shed 2 bases and J shed 9 bases, with 9 bases lying between them. CDR3 protein: CASSFEVGSPLHF. Here the CDR3 DNA reads TGCGCCAGCAGCTTTGAGGTCGGTTCACCCCTCCACTTT.

The chain combines TRBV7-2 with TRBJ2-4; D perhaps matches TRBD2 (6 bases). Trimming took off 5 bases at V and 2 bases at J, with 13 bases between the two ends. From germline, CDR1 is SGHTA and CDR2 FQGNSA. The CDR3 extends over 15 amino acids. The DNA of the CDR3 is TGTGCCAGCAGCAGGGACTCCCAGACCAAAAACATTCAGTACTTC. This codes for CASSRDSQTKNIQYF.

The chain recombines TRBV7-3 with TRBJ2-1, with D possibly TRBD1 on 5 matching bases. This CDR3 spans 13 amino acids. V lost 4 bases, J lost 4 bases, and 8 bases lay in between. CDR1 and CDR2 from the germline V gene are SGHTA and FQGTGA. In nucleotides, the CDR3 is TGTGCCAGCAGCTCCCAGGGTTACAATGAGCAGTTCTTC. This translates into CASSSQGYNEQFF.

The count of this clone is one. The chain joins TRBV29-1 to TRBJ2-1; D is possibly TRBD2 (5 bases). Per the germline V gene, CDR1 is SQVTM and CDR2 is ANQGSEA. The CDR3 is 12 residues long. The V end was cut by 5 bases, the J end by 6 bases, with 11 bases between. CDR3 protein: CSVREGRNEQFF. Here the CDR3 DNA reads TGCAGCGTTCGTGAGGGTCGCAATGAGCAGTTCTTC.

This clone was seen only a few times. The chain employs TRBV5-1 and TRBJ1-4; 9 bases map to TRBD1. Germline V gene sequence: CDR1 SGHRS, CDR2 YFSETQ. V shed 7 bases and J 7 bases; nucleotides not matched to a gene: 11. The CDR3 covers 15 residues. Here the CDR3 reads CASAKWTGVGEKLFF. The CDR3 bases are TGCGCCAGCGCCAAGTGGACAGGGGTGGGTGAAAAACTGTTTTTT. Together with reference TRBV5-1 and TRBJ1-4, the CDR3 gives the full variable domain: KAGVTQTPRYLIKTRGQQVTLSCSPISGHRSVSWYQQTPGQGLQFLFEYFSETQRNKGNFPGRFSGRQFSNSRSEMNVSTLELGDSALYLCASAKWTGVGEKLFFGSGTQLSVL.

The rearrangement joins TRBV27 to TRBJ2-3; 7 bases map to TRBD2. Germline V gene lookup returns CDR1 MNHEY and CDR2 SMNVEV (reference sequence). The V segment lost 2 bases and the J segment 1 base; nucleotides outside the gene matches: 3. The CDR3 sequence is 15 residues long. The DNA of the CDR3 is TGTGCCAGCAGTTTAGGGAGGGTGCGCACAGATACGCAGTATTTT. Its protein is CASSLGRVRTDTQYF.

This chain connects TRBV2 to TRBJ2-1; D is undetermined. Trimming stripped 7 bases from V and 2 bases from J, with 9 bases between. Germline CDR1 and CDR2: SNHLY and FYNNEI. This CDR3 comprises 13 residues. The CDR3 loop reads CASTRSAYNEQFF. Here the CDR3 DNA reads TGTGCCAGCACAAGATCGGCCTACAATGAGCAGTTCTTC.

On this clone: The same CDR3 also results from other DNA sequences found in this sample. The CDR3 DNA is TGCAGCGTTGATTCCACCGCGGGAGGGTACAATGAGCAGTTCTTC. It codes for CSVDSTAGGYNEQFF. V and J are TRBV29-1 and TRBJ2-1; 9 nucleotides line up with TRBD2. Losses at the gene ends were 3 bases for V and 4 bases for J; bases not matched to a gene: 7. This CDR3 comprises 15 residues. Germline lookup yields CDR1 SQVTM and CDR2 ANQGSEA.

The V and J genes are TRBV5-1 and TRBJ1-1; 9 positions match TRBD1. The CDR3 spans 15 residues. V shed 6 bases and J 5 bases; nucleotides not matched to a gene: 11. CDR1 and CDR2 from the germline V gene are SGHRS and YFSETQ. The CDR3: CASTTAGQGGTEAFF. The CDR3 bases are TGCGCCAGCACCACCGCGGGACAGGGAGGGACTGAAGCTTTCTTT.

CDR3 region: CASSTLAGKYNEQFF. The CDR3 DNA follows: TGTGCCAGTAGTACCCTAGCGGGGAAATACAATGAGCAGTTCTTC. V is TRBV19 and J is TRBJ2-1, with 9 bases matching TRBD2. V dropped 4 bases and J dropped 4; count of bases not matched to a gene: 5. This CDR3 has 15 amino acids. Germline CDR1 reads LNHDA; CDR2 reads SQIVND (reference sequence).

The V call is TRBV19, the J call TRBJ1-1; perhaps TRBD1 as D (5 bases). The CDR3 is made up of 14 amino acids. Trimming took 6 bases from V and 4 from J, leaving 15 bases between them. In germline, CDR1 is LNHDA, CDR2 SQIVND (reference sequence). In DNA, the CDR3 is TGTGCCAGTAGCTCACAGGTGGGGCTCACTGAAGCTTTCTTT. The encoded protein is CASSSQVGLTEAFF.